The TCR beta chain described here comes from a study of cytomegalovirus exposure and HLA in healthy donors. Using immunoSEQ multiplex PCR, the repertoire was profiled, and TCRdb retains in-frame clones only, with some absent. The repertoire has about 130,000 clones, about 90% of them found once; the top ten carry 3% to 3.5%. The study, taken as a whole, reports: It was reportedly the case that the classifier diagnosed cytomegalovirus status with high specificity and sensitivity.

Turning to this clone: Its antigen is not identified.

Sequenced sample: PBMCs. The clonotype was recovered from a man aged 25-45 years in good health and CMV-seronegative.

This chain's CDR3 is CASSSVAGGTGGNNEQFF. CDR3 DNA: TGTGCCAGCAGCAGCGTAGCAGGTGGGACAGGGGGTAACAATGAGCAGTTCTTC. The chain combines TRBV9 with TRBJ2-1; 11 nucleotides match TRBD1. J was trimmed by 5 bases and V by 4 bases; bases with no gene match: 14. Per the germline V gene, CDR1 is SGDLS and CDR2 is YYNGEE. The CDR3 loop spans 18 amino acids. Drawing the rest from reference TRBV9 and TRBJ2-1, the complete variable domain is DSGVTQTPKHLITATGQRVTLRCSPRSGDLSVYWYQQSLDQGLQFLIQYYNGEERAKGNILERFSAQQFPDLHSELNLSSLELGDSALYFCASSSVAGGTGGNNEQFFGPGTRLTVL.